Listed below are T cell receptor beta chains from one sample, sequenced in a study of OX40 agonist ivuxolimab in advanced cancers. The data were produced by immunoSEQ multiplex PCR, yet TCRdb's version contains in-frame clones alone and is incomplete. Seen here are around 62,000 clones, 70% to 85% observed once, and the top ten hold under 2%. The input for sequencing was CD4+ or CD8+ T cells sorted from blood, taken in a trial of the OX40 agonist ivuxolimab. Receptors originate from an adult with an advanced solid tumor such as melanoma, head and neck, liver or kidney cancer. Both conserved end residues are part of each CDR3. The order of the fields is J gene, D gene, V gene, clone size, CDR3 protein, CDR3 DNA. D genes are given only for firm matches. Only part of the rows carry a size: once, few, many, or a class if the clone is expanded.

J: TRBJ2-7; D: TRBD1; V: TRBV18; size: once; CDR3: CASSPGQGAGEQYF; DNA: TGTGCCAGCTCACCCGGACAGGGGGCTGGCGAGCAGTACTTC
J: TRBJ2-6; D: .; V: TRBV4-1; size: .; CDR3: CASSQVGAGANVLTF; DNA: TGCGCCAGCAGCCAAGTGGGGGCTGGGGCCAACGTCCTGACTTTC
J: TRBJ1-2; D: TRBD1; V: TRBV28; size: .; CDR3: CASSLDRATQVYGYTF; DNA: TGTGCCAGCAGTTTGGACAGGGCCACCCAGGTCTATGGCTACACCTTC
J: TRBJ2-7; D: .; V: TRBV28; size: .; CDR3: CASSDDSYEQYF; DNA: TGTGCCAGCAGTGACGACAGTTACGAGCAGTACTTC
J: TRBJ1-5; D: .; V: TRBV7-8; size: .; CDR3: CASSLVGGQPQHF; DNA: TGTGCCAGCAGCTTAGTTGGGGGTCAGCCCCAGCATTTT
J: TRBJ2-7; D: .; V: TRBV6-6; size: .; CDR3: CASRVDSYEQYF; DNA: TGTGCCAGCAGGGTAGATTCCTACGAGCAGTACTTC
J: TRBJ1-1; D: .; V: TRBV27; size: .; CDR3: CASNRIRPLNTEAFF; DNA: TGTGCCAGCAACCGAATCAGGCCTTTGAACACTGAAGCTTTCTTT
J: TRBJ1-4; D: TRBD1; V: TRBV10-3; size: .; CDR3: CAISAGQTNEKLFF; DNA: TGTGCCATCAGTGCGGGACAGACTAATGAAAAACTGTTTTTT
J: TRBJ1-2; D: .; V: TRBV25-1; size: .; CDR3: CASSEGGDYGYTF; DNA: TGTGCCAGCAGTGAAGGTGGAGACTATGGCTACACCTTC
J: TRBJ2-2; D: TRBD2; V: TRBV2; size: .; CDR3: CASSDLLAGGTGELFF; DNA: TGTGCCAGCAGTGATCTGCTAGCGGGAGGAACCGGGGAGCTGTTTTTT
J: TRBJ1-1; D: .; V: TRBV28; size: .; CDR3: CASSLGYRTEAFF; DNA: TGTGCCAGCAGTTTAGGGTATCGAACTGAAGCTTTCTTT
J: TRBJ1-2; D: TRBD1; V: TRBV6-5; size: .; CDR3: CASSYSTGRSRYTF; DNA: TGTGCCAGCAGTTACTCGACAGGGAGAAGCCGCTACACCTTC
J: TRBJ2-3; D: TRBD2; V: TRBV30; size: .; CDR3: CAWSSGSADTQYF; DNA: TGTGCCTGGAGTAGCGGGAGCGCAGATACGCAGTATTTT
J: TRBJ2-1; D: .; V: TRBV11-2; size: once; CDR3: CASRAGATSYNEQFF; DNA: TGTGCCAGCAGAGCCGGGGCGACCTCCTACAATGAGCAGTTCTTC
J: TRBJ1-1; D: TRBD1; V: TRBV19; size: .; CDR3: CASSQRTGGSNTEAFF; DNA: TGTGCCAGTAGCCAAAGGACAGGGGGATCTAACACTGAAGCTTTCTTT
J: TRBJ2-1; D: .; V: TRBV6-1; size: .; CDR3: CASSERPFGRRSSYNEQFF; DNA: TGTGCCAGCAGTGAAAGGCCGTTCGGCAGGCGTAGCTCCTACAATGAGCAGTTCTTC
J: TRBJ1-5; D: TRBD1; V: TRBV10-3; size: .; CDR3: CAISEGDRAINQPQHF; DNA: TGTGCCATCAGTGAGGGGGACAGGGCGATCAATCAGCCCCAGCATTTT
J: TRBJ2-4; D: .; V: TRBV10-3; size: .; CDR3: CAIGGSGKNIQYF; DNA: TGTGCCATCGGAGGTAGCGGCAAAAACATTCAGTACTTC
J: TRBJ2-1; D: .; V: TRBV11-1; size: .; CDR3: CASSLSPGLNNEQFF; DNA: TGTGCCAGCAGCTTAAGTCCGGGCTTAAACAATGAGCAGTTCTTC
J: TRBJ2-5; D: TRBD1; V: TRBV7-2; size: .; CDR3: CASSVQGAQETQYF; DNA: TGTGCCAGCAGCGTACAGGGGGCGCAGGAGACCCAGTACTTC
J: TRBJ2-3; D: .; V: TRBV5-8; size: .; CDR3: CASSLQTRNTQYF; DNA: TGTGCCAGCAGCTTGCAAACCCGTAATACGCAGTATTTT
J: TRBJ2-1; D: .; V: TRBV4-1; size: .; CDR3: CASSQGWPRDGLRNEQFF; DNA: TGCGCCAGCAGCCAAGGCTGGCCCCGGGACGGCCTCCGGAATGAGCAGTTCTTC
J: TRBJ2-2; D: .; V: TRBV7-2; size: .; CDR3: CASSPFTPGGELFF; DNA: TGTGCCAGCAGCCCCTTTACTCCCGGGGGGGAGCTGTTTTTT
J: TRBJ2-7; D: .; V: TRBV11-2; size: .; CDR3: CASSLASGVTTYEQYF; DNA: TGTGCCAGCAGCTTAGCTTCCGGCGTTACTACCTACGAGCAGTACTTC
J: TRBJ1-5; D: .; V: TRBV28; size: few; CDR3: CASSLEGGGNQPQHF; DNA: TGTGCCAGCAGTTTGGAGGGGGGAGGCAATCAGCCCCAGCATTTT
J: TRBJ1-1; D: .; V: TRBV28; size: .; CDR3: CASSPATTVANTEAFF; DNA: TGTGCCAGCAGTCCGGCGACGACGGTTGCGAACACTGAAGCTTTCTTT
J: TRBJ2-1; D: .; V: TRBV19; size: .; CDR3: CASKDNEQFF; DNA: TGTGCCAGTAAAGACAATGAGCAGTTCTTC
J: TRBJ1-2; D: .; V: TRBV5-4; size: .; CDR3: CASSLKGTYGYTF; DNA: TGTGCCAGCAGCTTGAAGGGGACCTATGGCTACACCTTC
J: TRBJ2-1; D: TRBD2; V: TRBV29-1; size: .; CDR3: CSVPGGPSEQFF; DNA: TGCAGCGTTCCGGGAGGCCCCTCGGAGCAGTTCTTC
J: TRBJ2-2; D: .; V: TRBV6-5; size: .; CDR3: CASKHSTGNTGELFF; DNA: TGTGCCAGCAAACACTCGACAGGGAACACCGGGGAGCTGTTTTTT
J: TRBJ1-2; D: .; V: TRBV28; size: few; CDR3: CASRRDGFYGYTF; DNA: TGTGCCAGCAGACGGGACGGCTTCTATGGCTACACCTTC
J: TRBJ2-1; D: TRBD2; V: TRBV5-1; size: .; CDR3: CASSLAGPNYNEQFF; DNA: TGCGCCAGCAGCTTAGCGGGACCCAACTACAATGAGCAGTTCTTC
J: TRBJ2-3; D: .; V: TRBV28; size: .; CDR3: CASSPAGRTDTQYF; DNA: TGTGCCAGCAGCCCCGCGGGCCGCACAGATACGCAGTATTTT
J: TRBJ2-2; D: TRBD1; V: TRBV5-1; size: .; CDR3: CASRSGTGGVGELFF; DNA: TGCGCCAGCAGGTCCGGGACAGGGGGCGTCGGGGAGCTGTTTTTT
J: TRBJ1-2; D: .; V: TRBV23-1; size: .; CDR3: CASSQATGFNYGYTF; DNA: TGCGCCAGCAGTCAGGCGACAGGTTTTAACTATGGCTACACCTTC
J: TRBJ1-3; D: .; V: TRBV23-1; size: .; CDR3: CASSPVAIEGRLGNTIYF; DNA: TGCGCCAGCAGTCCCGTGGCAATAGAAGGACGGCTTGGAAACACCATATATTTT
J: TRBJ1-6; D: .; V: TRBV11-2; size: .; CDR3: CASSLSRHNSPLHF; DNA: TGTGCCAGCAGCTTAAGTCGGCATAATTCACCCCTCCACTTT
J: TRBJ2-1; D: TRBD2; V: TRBV4-2; size: few; CDR3: CASSLNGRTLSYNEQFF; DNA: TGTGCCAGCAGCCTGAACGGGAGGACCCTATCCTACAATGAGCAGTTCTTC
J: TRBJ1-2; D: TRBD1; V: TRBV19; size: .; CDR3: CASSKDREDYGYTF; DNA: TGTGCCAGTAGTAAGGACAGGGAGGACTATGGCTACACCTTC
J: TRBJ1-5; D: TRBD1; V: TRBV6-6; size: once; CDR3: CASSYPRGLSNQPQHF; DNA: TGTGCCAGCAGTTACCCCAGGGGGCTGAGCAATCAGCCCCAGCATTTT
J: TRBJ1-5; D: TRBD1; V: TRBV7-6; size: .; CDR3: CASSLALAGGVPGQRDQPQHF; DNA: TGTGCCAGCAGCTTAGCGTTAGCGGGTGGGGTTCCGGGACAGCGAGATCAGCCCCAGCATTTT
J: TRBJ2-3; D: TRBD2; V: TRBV27; size: .; CDR3: CASTLVGGSTDTQYF; DNA: TGTGCCAGCACCTTGGTGGGAGGGAGCACAGATACGCAGTATTTT
J: TRBJ1-3; D: TRBD1; V: TRBV29-1; size: once; CDR3: CSVRTGSGNTIYF; DNA: TGCAGCGTAAGGACAGGGTCTGGAAACACCATATATTTT
J: TRBJ1-5; D: .; V: TRBV6-6; size: .; CDR3: CASISAATGFNQPQHF; DNA: TGTGCCAGCATCTCGGCAGCAACAGGGTTCAATCAGCCCCAGCATTTT
J: TRBJ2-2; D: .; V: TRBV21-1; size: .; CDR3: CASSKGDKDRGSGRNTGELFF; DNA: TGTGCCAGCAGCAAAGGTGACAAGGACAGGGGTAGCGGGAGGAACACCGGGGAGCTGTTTTTT
J: TRBJ1-1; D: .; V: TRBV5-1; size: .; CDR3: CASSLVGLMNTEAFF; DNA: TGCGCCAGCAGCTTGGTGGGATTAATGAACACTGAAGCTTTCTTT
J: TRBJ2-1; D: .; V: TRBV2; size: .; CDR3: CASAPGGRGWNEQFF; DNA: TGTGCCAGCGCCCCAGGGGGGAGAGGGTGGAATGAGCAGTTCTTC
J: TRBJ1-3; D: .; V: TRBV11-2; size: once; CDR3: CASSPLGGSNTIYF; DNA: TGTGCCAGCAGCCCATTGGGAGGATCAAACACCATATATTTT
J: TRBJ1-2; D: .; V: TRBV25-1; size: .; CDR3: CASSEPGDLSTNYGYTF; DNA: TGTGCCAGCAGTGAACCGGGGGACCTTTCCACTAACTATGGCTACACCTTC
J: TRBJ2-4; D: .; V: TRBV19; size: once; CDR3: CASTPGDFSQNIQYF; DNA: TGTGCCAGTACCCCGGGTGACTTTAGCCAAAACATTCAGTACTTC
J: TRBJ2-3; D: .; V: TRBV6-5; size: .; CDR3: CASSYRRSTDTQYF; DNA: TGTGCCAGCAGTTACCGGCGGAGCACAGATACGCAGTATTTT
J: TRBJ1-1; D: .; V: TRBV6-5; size: .; CDR3: CASSFEGRYGAFF; DNA: TGTGCCAGCAGTTTCGAGGGCAGATACGGAGCTTTCTTT
J: TRBJ2-5; D: .; V: TRBV5-1; size: .; CDR3: CASSLQAQETQYF; DNA: TGCGCCAGCAGCTTACAGGCCCAAGAGACCCAGTACTTC